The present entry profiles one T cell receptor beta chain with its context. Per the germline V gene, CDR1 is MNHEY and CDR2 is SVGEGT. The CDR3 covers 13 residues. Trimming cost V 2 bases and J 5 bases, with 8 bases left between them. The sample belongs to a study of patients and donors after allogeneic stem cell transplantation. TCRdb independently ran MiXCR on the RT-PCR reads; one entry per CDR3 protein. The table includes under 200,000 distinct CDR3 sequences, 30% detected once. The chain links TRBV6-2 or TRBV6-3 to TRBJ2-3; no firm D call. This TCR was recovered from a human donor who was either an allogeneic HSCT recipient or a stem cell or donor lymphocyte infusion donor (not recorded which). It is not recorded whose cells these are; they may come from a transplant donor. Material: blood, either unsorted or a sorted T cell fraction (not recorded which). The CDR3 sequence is CASSYGAGDTQYF. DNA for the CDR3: TGTGCCAGCAGTTACGGAGCTGGAGATACGCAGTATTTT.